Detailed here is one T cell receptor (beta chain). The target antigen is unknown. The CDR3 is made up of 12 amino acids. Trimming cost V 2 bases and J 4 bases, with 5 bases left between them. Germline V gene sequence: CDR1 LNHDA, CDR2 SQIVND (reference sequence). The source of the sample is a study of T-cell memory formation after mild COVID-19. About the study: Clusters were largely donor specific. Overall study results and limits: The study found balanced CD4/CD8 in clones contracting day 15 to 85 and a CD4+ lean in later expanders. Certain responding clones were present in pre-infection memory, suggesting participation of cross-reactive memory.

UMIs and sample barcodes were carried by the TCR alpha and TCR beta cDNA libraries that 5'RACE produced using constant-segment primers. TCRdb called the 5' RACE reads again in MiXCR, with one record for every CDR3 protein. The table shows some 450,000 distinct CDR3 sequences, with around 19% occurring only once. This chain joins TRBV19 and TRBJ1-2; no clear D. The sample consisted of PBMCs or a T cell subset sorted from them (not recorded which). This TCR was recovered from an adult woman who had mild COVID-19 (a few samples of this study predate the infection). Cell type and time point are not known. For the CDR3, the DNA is TGTGCCAGTAGTATACCCGCCTATGGCTACACCTTC. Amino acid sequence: CASSIPAYGYTF.